This T cell receptor beta chain was identified in a study of T and B cells in COVID-19 patients (dated by TCRdb to the early 2020s). Some background on the complete study: In this study, adaptive immunity was profiled in COVID-19 patients who either had active infection or had recovered, using TRB and IGH repertoire sequencing of peripheral blood. A recovered cohort comprised more than 15 patients contributing roughly 21 samples, mostly after mild to moderate COVID-19 managed as outpatients. Median age was approximately 30 years in the recovered cohort versus about 70 years in the active-infection cohort. Critical illness requiring mechanical ventilation or ECMO was present in most of the roughly 20 patients in the active-infection cohort. Comorbidities linked to unfavorable COVID-19 outcome were present in about 90% of the roughly 20 patients in the active-infection cohort. The TCR and BCR sequence repository comprised 30 to 40 patients and 60 to 75 time points, with over 8 million TCR sequences analysed. A couple of patients were in both the active and recovered cohorts because samples existed from active disease and from after recovery. Repertoire analyses used an age-matched reference group of just under 40 healthy donors who were negative for COVID-19 antibodies as the comparison. As many as 9 follow-up blood samples were taken per patient, and some of the samples covered different disease stages within the same individual. What the authors observed across the whole study: Few blood samples were available from mildly ill patients while symptoms were present or from severe cases at early time points. Specific T cell subsets (CD4+/Treg/CD8+) and sorted SARS-CoV-2-responsive or tetramer+ T cells had not yet been sequenced, and the corresponding sequencing experiments were ongoing. The recovered cohort had roughly 2,300 exclusive TCR clusters, including about 34 low-pGen clusters. In active COVID-19, TRB repertoires were highly clonal, while at recovery, diversity and richness increased above the levels seen in healthy donors. The cohort was considered too small to assess HLA contributions to COVID-19 susceptibility or severity. In patients with COVID-19, the usage of TRBV/TRBJ genes was reported to be strongly skewed. Prospective validation of the reported TCR clusters was stated to be required before clinical use.

This clonotype is medium-sized (0.01 to 0.1%) in its sample. Its antigen remains unidentified. No much larger clonotype is one base removed from it; base qualities were not supplied. The reads were generated on an Illumina MiSeq. Multiplex PCR with BIOMED2 TRB-A/B primer pools was used to amplify the TRB rearrangements. Two consecutive PCRs added Illumina-compatible adapters and 7-nucleotide sample barcodes to the amplicons. All library PCRs used Phusion HS II polymerase. The amplicons were purified from gel with the NucleoSpin Gel and PCR Clean-up kit, measured on Qubit, and combined at 4 to 5 nM. Amplicon pool quality was checked on an Agilent 2100 Bioanalyzer before Illumina next-generation sequencing. Per the source publication's procedure: TRB rearrangements were annotated with MiXCR 3.0.8 using the default MiXCR reference library. Sequences with fewer than 2 reads and non-productive reads were filtered out, and every unique CDR3 nucleotide sequence was treated as a single clone. Clonality, diversity, richness and V-J gene usage were computed in R 3.5.1. GLIPH2 was used to cluster TCRs based on CDR3 similarity, and OLGA was used to calculate the generation probabilities. GLIPH2 clusters were kept only if they contained at least four unique TCR clonotypes found in at least three individuals. TCRdb trimmed the raw reads at Q25, called clones with MiXCR and kept productive beta chains. A single entry per CDR3 protein holds the most common genes and DNA from its merged rows. TCRdb's processing, not the authors', yielded these V and J calls. Counted in this sample were approximately 5,000 distinct CDR3 sequences; more than 25% of them appeared once. Together, the top ten hold about an eighth of the sample.

There are 14 amino acids in the CDR3, from cysteine to phenylalanine inclusive. Only the CDR3 part of the read is kept: 42 bases, read in frame from the first base. V lost 6 bases and J lost 7 bases; the stretch between them is 16 bases long. Genomic DNA extracted from blood, in amounts of roughly 230-550 ng, served as the starting material for amplifying TRB repertoires. The chain uses TRBV12-3 or TRBV12-4 and TRBJ1-5, with TRBD1 perhaps the D gene, on 5 matching bases. The source of this sequence is a human donor with active COVID-19. Sequencing was done on a sample of blood. This receptor has the CDR3 CASSRGTLGQPQHF. The base sequence is TGTGCCAGCAGCCGGGGGACCTTGGGCCAGCCCCAGCATTTT.